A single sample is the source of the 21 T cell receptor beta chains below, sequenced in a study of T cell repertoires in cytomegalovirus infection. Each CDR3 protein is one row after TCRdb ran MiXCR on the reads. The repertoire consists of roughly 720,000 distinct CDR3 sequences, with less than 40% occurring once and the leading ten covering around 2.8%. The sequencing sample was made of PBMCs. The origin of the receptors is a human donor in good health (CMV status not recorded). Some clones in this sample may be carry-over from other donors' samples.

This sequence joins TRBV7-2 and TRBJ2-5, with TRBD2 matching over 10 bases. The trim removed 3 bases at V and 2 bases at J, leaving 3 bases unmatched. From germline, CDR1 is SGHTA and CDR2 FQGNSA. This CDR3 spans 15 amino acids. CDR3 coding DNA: TGTGCCAGCAGCTTCGGAGCGGGAGGGCAAGAGACCCAGTACTTC. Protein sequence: CASSFGAGGQETQYF.

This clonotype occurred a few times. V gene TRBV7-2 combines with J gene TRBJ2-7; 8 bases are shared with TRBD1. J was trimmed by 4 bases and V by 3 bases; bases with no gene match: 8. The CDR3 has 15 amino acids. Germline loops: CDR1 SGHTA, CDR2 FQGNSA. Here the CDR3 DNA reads TGTGCCAGCAGCTTCTACGACAGGGGCCCTTACGAGCAGTACTTC. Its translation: CASSFYDRGPYEQYF.

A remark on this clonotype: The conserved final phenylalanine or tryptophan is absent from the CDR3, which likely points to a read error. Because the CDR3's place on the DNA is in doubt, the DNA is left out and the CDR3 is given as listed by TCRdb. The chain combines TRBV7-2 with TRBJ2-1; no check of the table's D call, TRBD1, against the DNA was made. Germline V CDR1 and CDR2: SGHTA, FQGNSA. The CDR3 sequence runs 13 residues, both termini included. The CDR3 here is CASSFFDRGEQLL.

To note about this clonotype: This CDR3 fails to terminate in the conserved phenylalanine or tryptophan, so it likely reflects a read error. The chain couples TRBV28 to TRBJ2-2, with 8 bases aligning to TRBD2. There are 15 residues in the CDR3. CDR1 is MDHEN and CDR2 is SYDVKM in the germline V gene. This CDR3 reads CASSPPGGNTGELFL. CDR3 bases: TGTGCCAGCAGTCCCCCGGGGGGGAACACCGGTGAGCTGTTTTTG.

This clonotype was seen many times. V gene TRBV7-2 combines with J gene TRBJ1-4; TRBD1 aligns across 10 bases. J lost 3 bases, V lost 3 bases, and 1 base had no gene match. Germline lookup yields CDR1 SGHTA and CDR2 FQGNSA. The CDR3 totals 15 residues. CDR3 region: CASSFGQGANEKLFF. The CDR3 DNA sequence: TGTGCCAGCAGCTTTGGACAGGGGGCTAATGAAAAACTGTTTTTT.

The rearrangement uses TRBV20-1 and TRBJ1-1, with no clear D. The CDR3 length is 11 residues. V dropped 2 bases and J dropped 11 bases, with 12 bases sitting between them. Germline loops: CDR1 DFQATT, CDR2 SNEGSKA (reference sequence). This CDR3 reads CSARSGPHAFF. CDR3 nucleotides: TGCAGTGCTAGAAGTGGGCCCCATGCTTTCTTT.

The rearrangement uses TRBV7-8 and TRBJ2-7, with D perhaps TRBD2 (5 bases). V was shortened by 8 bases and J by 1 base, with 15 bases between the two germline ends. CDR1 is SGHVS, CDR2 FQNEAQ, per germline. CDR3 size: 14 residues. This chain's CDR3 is CASHQKRSSYEQYF. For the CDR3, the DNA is TGTGCCAGCCACCAGAAGCGGAGTTCCTACGAGCAGTACTTC.

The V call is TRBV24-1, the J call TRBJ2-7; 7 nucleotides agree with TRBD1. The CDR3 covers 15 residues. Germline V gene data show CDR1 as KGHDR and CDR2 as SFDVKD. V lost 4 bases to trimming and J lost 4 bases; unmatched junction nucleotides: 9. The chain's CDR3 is CATSDPRGTVYEQYF. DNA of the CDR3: TGTGCCACCAGTGACCCAAGGGGGACAGTTTACGAGCAGTACTTC.

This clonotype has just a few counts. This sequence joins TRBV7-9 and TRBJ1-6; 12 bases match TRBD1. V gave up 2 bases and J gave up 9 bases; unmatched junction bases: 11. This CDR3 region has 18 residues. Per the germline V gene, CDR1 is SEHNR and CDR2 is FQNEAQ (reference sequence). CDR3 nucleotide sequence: TGTGCCAGCAGCTTACGCGGGACAGGGGGCGAACGGGGTTCACCCCTCCACTTT. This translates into CASSLRGTGGERGSPLHF.

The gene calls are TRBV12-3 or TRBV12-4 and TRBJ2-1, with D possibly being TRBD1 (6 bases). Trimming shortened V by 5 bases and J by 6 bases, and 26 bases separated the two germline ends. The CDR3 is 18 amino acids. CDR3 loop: CASSEIQGKPSIGNEQFF. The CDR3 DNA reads TGTGCCAGCAGTGAAATACAGGGTAAGCCTTCGATTGGCAATGAGCAGTTCTTC.

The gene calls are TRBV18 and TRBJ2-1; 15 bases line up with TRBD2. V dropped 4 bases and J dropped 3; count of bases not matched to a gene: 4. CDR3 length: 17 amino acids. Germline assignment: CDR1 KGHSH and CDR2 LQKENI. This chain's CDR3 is CASSLLGLAGGYNEQFF. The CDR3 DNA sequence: TGTGCCAGCTCACTCCTGGGACTAGCGGGAGGCTACAATGAGCAGTTCTTC. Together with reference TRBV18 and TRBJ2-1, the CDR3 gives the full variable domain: NAGVMQNPRHLVRRRGQEARLRCSPMKGHSHVYWYRQLPEEGLKFMVYLQKENIIDESGMPKERFSAEFPKEGPSILRIQQVVRGDSAAYFCASSLLGLAGGYNEQFFGPGTRLTVL.

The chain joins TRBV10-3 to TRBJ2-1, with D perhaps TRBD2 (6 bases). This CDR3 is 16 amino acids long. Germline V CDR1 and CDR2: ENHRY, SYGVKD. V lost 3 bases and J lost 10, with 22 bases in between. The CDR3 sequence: CAISESVFGGGAEQFF. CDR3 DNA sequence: TGTGCCATCAGTGAATCCGTATTTGGGGGAGGAGCGGAGCAGTTCTTC.

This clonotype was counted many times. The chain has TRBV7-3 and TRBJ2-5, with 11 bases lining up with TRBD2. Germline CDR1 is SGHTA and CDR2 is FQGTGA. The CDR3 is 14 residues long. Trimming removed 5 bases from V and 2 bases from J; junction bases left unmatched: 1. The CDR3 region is CASSRTSGQETQYF. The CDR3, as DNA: TGTGCCAGCAGCCGGACTAGCGGGCAAGAGACCCAGTACTTC.

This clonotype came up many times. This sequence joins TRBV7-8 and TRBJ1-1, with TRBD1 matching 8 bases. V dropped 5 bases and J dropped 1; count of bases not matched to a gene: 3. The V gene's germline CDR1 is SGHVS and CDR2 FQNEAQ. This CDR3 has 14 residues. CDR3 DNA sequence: TGTGCCAGCAGCAGGACAGGGCAGAACACTGAAGCTTTCTTT. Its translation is CASSRTGQNTEAFF.

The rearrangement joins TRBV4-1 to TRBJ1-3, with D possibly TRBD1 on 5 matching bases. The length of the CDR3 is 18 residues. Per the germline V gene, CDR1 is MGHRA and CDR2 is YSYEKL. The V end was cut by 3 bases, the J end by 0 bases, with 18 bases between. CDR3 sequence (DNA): TGCGCCAGCAGCCACCTTGGGCGCAGGGCCCCCTCTGGAAACACCATATATTTT. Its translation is CASSHLGRRAPSGNTIYF.

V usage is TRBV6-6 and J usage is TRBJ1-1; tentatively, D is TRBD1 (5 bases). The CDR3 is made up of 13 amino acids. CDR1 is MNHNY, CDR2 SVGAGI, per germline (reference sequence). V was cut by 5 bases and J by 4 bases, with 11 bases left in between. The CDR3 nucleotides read TGTGCCAGCAGTGGGACCCCCAGCACTGAAGCTTTCTTT. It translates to CASSGTPSTEAFF.

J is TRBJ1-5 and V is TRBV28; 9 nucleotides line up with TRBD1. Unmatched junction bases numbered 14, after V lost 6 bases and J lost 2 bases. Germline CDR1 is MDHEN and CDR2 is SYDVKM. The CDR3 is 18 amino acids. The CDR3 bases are TGTGCCAGCAGCCTTGCACAGGGGGCGAGTATTGGCAATCAGCCCCAGCATTTT. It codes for CASSLAQGASIGNQPQHF.

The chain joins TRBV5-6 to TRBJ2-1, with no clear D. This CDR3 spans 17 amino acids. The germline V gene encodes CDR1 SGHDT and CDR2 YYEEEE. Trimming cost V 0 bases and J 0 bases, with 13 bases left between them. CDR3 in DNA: TGTGCCAGCAGCTTGGGGCCTATTGTAAACTCCTACAATGAGCAGTTCTTC. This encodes CASSLGPIVNSYNEQFF.

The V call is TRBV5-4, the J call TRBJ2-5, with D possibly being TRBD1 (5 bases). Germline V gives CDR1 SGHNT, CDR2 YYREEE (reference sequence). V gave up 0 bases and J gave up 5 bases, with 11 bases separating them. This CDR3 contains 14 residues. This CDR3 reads CASSLAGISETQYF. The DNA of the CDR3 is TGTGCCAGCAGCTTGGCAGGGATCTCGGAGACCCAGTACTTC.

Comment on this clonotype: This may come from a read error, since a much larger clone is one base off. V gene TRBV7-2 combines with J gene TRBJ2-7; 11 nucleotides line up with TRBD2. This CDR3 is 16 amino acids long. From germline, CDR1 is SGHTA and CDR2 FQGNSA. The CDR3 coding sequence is TGTGCCAACAGCTTAGATTCGGCACTAGCGGGAGTCGAGCAGTACTTC. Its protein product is CANSLDSALAGVEQYF.

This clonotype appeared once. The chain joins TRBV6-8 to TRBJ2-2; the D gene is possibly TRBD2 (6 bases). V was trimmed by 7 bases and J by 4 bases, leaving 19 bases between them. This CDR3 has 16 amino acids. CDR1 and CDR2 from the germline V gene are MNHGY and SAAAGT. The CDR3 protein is CASTNPVGSGTGELFF. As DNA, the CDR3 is TGTGCCAGCACTAACCCCGTAGGTAGCGGCACCGGGGAGCTGTTTTTT.